The T cell receptor beta chain described here comes from a study of early T cells in non-severe SARS-CoV-2 infection. Looking at the study overall: Sequencing used unsorted whole-blood bulk RNA, so chains lack pairing. Study outcomes and limitations: Private and CD4 specificities were missed by VDJdb matching, skewed to anti-spike CD8.

Regarding this clonotype: What it recognizes is unknown.

In the library, individual cDNA molecules carried attached unique molecular identifiers. Using its own MiXCR run on the 5' RACE reads, TCRdb lists one record per CDR3 protein. The data hold 45,000 to 55,000 distinct CDR3 sequences, with roughly 11% observed a single time. V gave up 4 bases and J gave up 8 bases, with 12 bases separating them. The germline V gene encodes CDR1 MDHEN and CDR2 SYDVKM. The CDR3 totals 13 residues. The clonotype was recovered from an adult who was a healthcare worker with PCR-confirmed SARS-CoV-2 infection or an uninfected control (not recorded which). The genes are TRBV28 and TRBJ2-1; D uncertain. The sample consisted of whole blood. The CDR3 region is CASSYRAGDEQFF. CDR3 bases: TGTGCCAGCAGTTACCGCGCAGGCGATGAGCAGTTCTTC.